A selection of T cell receptor beta chains follows, all from one sample in a study of shared clonotypes between healthy human individuals. TCRdb's copy holds only in-frame clones and misses some; the assay was immunoSEQ multiplex PCR. The sample shows 2 million to 2.5 million clones, under 95% of them seen only once. Sample: naive CD4+ T cells from PBMCs. The receptors stem from a man between 18 and 29 years old in good health. Some clones in this sample may be carry-over from other donors' samples. The conserved cysteine and the conserved F or W are not part of the CDR3 here.

J gene | V gene | CDR3 protein
TRBJ2-4 | TRBV14 | ASSQPGANIQY
TRBJ2-5 | TRBV2 | ASSYDRWRY
TRBJ2-2 | TRBV7-9 | ASSSLRRISAAGELF
TRBJ2-5 | TRBV4-1 | ASSQDKVAGGPGETQY
TRBJ2-2 | TRBV2 | ASSEVAGSTGELF
TRBJ2-3 | TRBV27 | ASRGDRVWSPRTDTQY
TRBJ2-7 | TRBV5-1 | ASSWNRGPSSYEQY
TRBJ2-7 | TRBV5-4 | ASRGGVSSYEQY
TRBJ1-2 | TRBV7-2 | ASSLWDDGYT
TRBJ2-7 | TRBV13 | ASSLTRSSYEQY
TRBJ2-5 | TRBV14 | ASSPRHSSSSGGGETQY
TRBJ1-5 | TRBV19 | ASSSPGQGAGQPQH
TRBJ1-3 | TRBV28 | ASSSGQGRFSGNTIY
TRBJ2-5 | TRBV7-9 | ASSLLAGGETQY
TRBJ1-5 | TRBV2 | ASRQGWGNQPQH
TRBJ1-1 | TRBV5-4 | ASSVDSLNTEAF
TRBJ1-5 | TRBV5-1 | ASSLESGGGQPQH
TRBJ2-1 | TRBV28 | ASSPITYEQF
TRBJ1-3 | TRBV19 | ASRSERLAGNTIY
TRBJ1-5 | TRBV2 | ASSDTENQPQH
TRBJ1-1 | TRBV29-1 | SVGRQGLTEAF
TRBJ2-1 | TRBV7-2 | ASSLNGGVYNEQF
TRBJ2-7 | TRBV7-9 | ASSSLAGVGEQY
TRBJ1-3 | TRBV5-4 | ASSFNPSGNTIY
TRBJ2-7 | TRBV5-1 | ASSLQGIDEQY
TRBJ2-1 | TRBV7-2 | ASSFPGTGVNEQF
TRBJ2-1 | TRBV7-9 | ASSAAGVSYNEQF
TRBJ2-1 | TRBV7-8 | ASSLGSPYNEQF
TRBJ1-2 | TRBV25-1 | ASSESGVHYGYT
TRBJ2-3 | TRBV4-1 | ASSSSGQGVNADTQY
TRBJ2-3 | TRBV4-2 | ASSQESGRPADTQY
TRBJ2-7 | TRBV28 | ASSQAYRGLYEQY
TRBJ2-7 | TRBV9 | ASSVTGNSYEQY
TRBJ2-2 | TRBV7-8 | ASSLAPDIFTNTGELF
TRBJ2-7 | TRBV18 | ASSPPSLTGVAYEQY
TRBJ2-7 | TRBV18 | ASSLTGTGRTYEQY
TRBJ1-1 | TRBV11-2 | ASSQGQGGGAF
TRBJ2-1 | TRBV7-9 | ASSLRELGNEQF
TRBJ2-3 | TRBV4-2 | ASSQTLFGTDTQY
TRBJ2-2 | TRBV7-7 | ASSLVAGKSTGELF
TRBJ2-7 | TRBV2 | ASRRAEKAYEQY
TRBJ1-5 | TRBV28 | ASSSQDREIYSNQPQH
TRBJ1-1 | TRBV7-2 | ASSLGAANTEAF
TRBJ2-7 | TRBV27 | ASCPPGERYEQY
TRBJ1-5 | TRBV27 | ASIPREINQPQH
TRBJ2-2 | TRBV5-4 | ASSLVAANTGELF
TRBJ1-2 | TRBV2 | ASSTGVWDGYT
TRBJ2-3 | TRBV5-8 | ASSLKLAFTDTQY
TRBJ2-7 | TRBV5-8 | ASSWAASGSLYEQY